The 2 T cell receptor beta chains reported below all come from one sample, sequenced in a study of post-analysis software for immune sequencing data. TCR beta cDNA libraries had unique molecular identifiers. TCRdb redid the calling of the PCR reads with MiXCR, one entry per CDR3 protein. The sample lists more than 500,000 distinct CDR3 sequences; approximately 31% were seen once. The study, taken as a whole, reports: Controls showed lower frequencies than patients for several TRBV segments, and TRBV5-6, TRBV5-1 and TRBV20-1 were among these.

These receptors have no known antigen. The sequenced sample was blood. The origin of the receptors is a girl under 18 with multiple sclerosis.

In its sample, this clonotype was seen a few times. The V and J genes are TRBV5-6 and TRBJ2-4, with D perhaps matching TRBD1 (5 bases). The J call is uncertain, as TRBJ2-7 better fits the DNA end. CDR1 is SGHDT, CDR2 YYEEEE, per germline. The CDR3 covers 12 residues. CDR3 sequence: CASSFRRDEQYF. The CDR3, as DNA: TGTGCCAGCAGCTTCCGCAGGGACGAGCAGTACTTC.

Points on this clonotype: One end of the junction does not line up with germline, which may come from a read error. The genes are TRBV12-3 or TRBV12-4 and TRBJ1-1, with D perhaps TRBD1 (5 bases). The CDR3 has 13 residues. This CDR3 is CASRQGADTEAFF. As DNA, the CDR3 is TGTGCTAGCAGGCAGGGTGCTGACACTGAAGCTTTCTTT.